The clone carrying this TCR beta chain was seen only a few times. The V gene end was trimmed by 6 bases and the J gene end by 0 bases; junction bases not matched to a gene: 4. Germline CDR1 is SNHLY and CDR2 is FYNNEI. CDR3 length: 15 amino acids. The data originate from a study of blood T cell repertoires in COVID-19. Overall study context: Spain, Italy and the United States supplied samples that represented acute and convalescent COVID-19. Sources were T cells, B-cell-depleted T cells, or PBMCs; the material itself was cDNA or gDNA.

Assay: immunoSEQ multiplex PCR; the TCRdb copy retains only in-frame clones and omits some. Of about 320,000 clones in the sample, 87% were seen once. Participants spanned ages 18 to 89 years and resided in 20 to 30 US areas. The chain is built from TRBV2 and TRBJ1-1; 10 nucleotides agree with TRBD1. The material sequenced was PBMCs or T cells enriched from blood (not recorded which). The sequence was obtained from a woman aged 18-29 years who had recovered from COVID-19. CDR3 sequence reads: CASREGQGLNTEAFF. DNA of the CDR3: TGTGCCAGCAGAGAGGGACAGGGGCTGAACACTGAAGCTTTCTTT. Filled out from reference TRBV2 and TRBJ1-1, the complete variable domain reads EPEVTQTPSHQVTQMGQEVILRCVPISNHLYFYWYRQILGQKVEFLVSFYNNEISEKSEIFDDQFSVERPDGSNFTLKIRSTKLEDSAMYFCASREGQGLNTEAFFGQGTRLTVV.